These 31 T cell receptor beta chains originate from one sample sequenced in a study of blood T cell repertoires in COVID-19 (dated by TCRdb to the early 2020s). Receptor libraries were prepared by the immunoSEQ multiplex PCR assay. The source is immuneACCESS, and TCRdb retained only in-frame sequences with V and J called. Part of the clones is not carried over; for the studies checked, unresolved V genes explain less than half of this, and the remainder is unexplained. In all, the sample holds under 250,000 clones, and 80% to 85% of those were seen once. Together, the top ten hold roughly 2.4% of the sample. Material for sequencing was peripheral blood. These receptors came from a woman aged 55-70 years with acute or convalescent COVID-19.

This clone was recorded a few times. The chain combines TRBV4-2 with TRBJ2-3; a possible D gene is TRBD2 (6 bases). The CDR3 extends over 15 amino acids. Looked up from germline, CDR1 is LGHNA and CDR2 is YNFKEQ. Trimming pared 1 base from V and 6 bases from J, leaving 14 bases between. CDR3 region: CASSQAYGGKDTQYF. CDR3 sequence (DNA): TGTGCCAGCAGCCAAGCTTATGGGGGGAAGGATACGCAGTATTTT.

As DNA, the CDR3 is TGTGCCAGCAGCTTGAAACGGGGGGGCTTTTACTCCTACAATGAGCAGTTCTTC. Amino acids: CASSLKRGGFYSYNEQFF. V usage is TRBV5-4 and J usage is TRBJ2-1; 8 positions agree with TRBD2. The CDR3 sequence is 18 residues long. Germline trimming cut 1 base from V and 0 bases from J; bases unmatched to any gene: 9. In germline, CDR1 is SGHNT, CDR2 YYREEE (reference sequence). The full variable domain, with the rest looked up from reference TRBV5-4 and TRBJ2-1, is ETGVTQSPTHLIKTRGQQVTLRCSSQSGHNTVSWYQQALGQGPQFIFQYYREEENGRGNFPPRFSGLQFPNYSSELNVNALELDDSALYLCASSLKRGGFYSYNEQFFGPGTRLTVL.

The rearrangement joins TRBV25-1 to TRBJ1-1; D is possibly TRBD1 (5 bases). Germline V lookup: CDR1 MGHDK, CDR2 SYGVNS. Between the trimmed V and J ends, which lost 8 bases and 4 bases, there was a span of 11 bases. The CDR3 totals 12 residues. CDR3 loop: CASAWGGTEAFF. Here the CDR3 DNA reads TGTGCCAGCGCCTGGGGGGGCACTGAAGCTTTCTTT.

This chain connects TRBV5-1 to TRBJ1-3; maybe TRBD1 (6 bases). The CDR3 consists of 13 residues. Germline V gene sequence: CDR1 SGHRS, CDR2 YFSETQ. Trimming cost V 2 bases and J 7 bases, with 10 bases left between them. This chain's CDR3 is CASSLGTRNTIYF. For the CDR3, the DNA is TGCGCCAGCAGCTTAGGGACAAGGAACACCATATATTTT. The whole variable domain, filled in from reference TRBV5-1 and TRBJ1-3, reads KAGVTQTPRYLIKTRGQQVTLSCSPISGHRSVSWYQQTPGQGLQFLFEYFSETQRNKGNFPGRFSGRQFSNSRSEMNVSTLELGDSALYLCASSLGTRNTIYFGEGSWLTVV.

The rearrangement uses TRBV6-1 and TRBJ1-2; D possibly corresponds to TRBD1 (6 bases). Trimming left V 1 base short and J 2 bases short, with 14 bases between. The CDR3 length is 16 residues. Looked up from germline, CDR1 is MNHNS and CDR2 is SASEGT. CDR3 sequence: CASSEGARGWNYGYTF. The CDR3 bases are TGTGCCAGCAGTGAAGGAGCCAGGGGATGGAACTATGGCTACACCTTC.

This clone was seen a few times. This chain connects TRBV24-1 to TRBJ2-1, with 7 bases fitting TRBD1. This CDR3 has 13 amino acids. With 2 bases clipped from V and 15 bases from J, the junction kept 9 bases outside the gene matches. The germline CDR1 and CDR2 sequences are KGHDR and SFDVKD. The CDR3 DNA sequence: TGTGCCACCAGTGATTATTTACAGGGGCAGCGGTTCTTC. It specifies CATSDYLQGQRFF.

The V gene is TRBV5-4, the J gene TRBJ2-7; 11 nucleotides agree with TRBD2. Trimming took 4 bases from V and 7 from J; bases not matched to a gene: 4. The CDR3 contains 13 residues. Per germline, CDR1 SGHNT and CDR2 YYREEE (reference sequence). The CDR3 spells CASSLAGGDEQYF. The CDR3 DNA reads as TGTGCCAGCAGCCTAGCGGGGGGAGATGAGCAGTACTTC.

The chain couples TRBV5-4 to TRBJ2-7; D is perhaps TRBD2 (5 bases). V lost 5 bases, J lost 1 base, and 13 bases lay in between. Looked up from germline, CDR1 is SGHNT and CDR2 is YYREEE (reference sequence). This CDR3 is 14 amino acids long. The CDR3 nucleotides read TGTGCCAGCAGTCAACTAGGCCCATCCTACGAGCAGTACTTC. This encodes CASSQLGPSYEQYF.

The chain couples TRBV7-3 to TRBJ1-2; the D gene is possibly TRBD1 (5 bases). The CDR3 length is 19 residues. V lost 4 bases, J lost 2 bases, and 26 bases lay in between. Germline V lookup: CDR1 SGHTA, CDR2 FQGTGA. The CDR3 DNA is TGTGCCAGCAGCTATACCCGTGGTCAGGGAATCGAAAGGAACTATGGCTACACCTTC. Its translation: CASSYTRGQGIERNYGYTF.

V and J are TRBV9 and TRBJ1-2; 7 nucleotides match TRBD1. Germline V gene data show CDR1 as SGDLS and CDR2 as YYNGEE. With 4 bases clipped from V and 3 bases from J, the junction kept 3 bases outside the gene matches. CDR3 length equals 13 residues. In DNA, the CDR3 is TGTGCCAGCAGCCCTGGGACAGACTATGGCTACACCTTC. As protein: CASSPGTDYGYTF. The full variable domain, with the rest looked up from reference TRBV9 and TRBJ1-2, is DSGVTQTPKHLITATGQRVTLRCSPRSGDLSVYWYQQSLDQGLQFLIQYYNGEERAKGNILERFSAQQFPDLHSELNLSSLELGDSALYFCASSPGTDYGYTFGSGTRLTVV.

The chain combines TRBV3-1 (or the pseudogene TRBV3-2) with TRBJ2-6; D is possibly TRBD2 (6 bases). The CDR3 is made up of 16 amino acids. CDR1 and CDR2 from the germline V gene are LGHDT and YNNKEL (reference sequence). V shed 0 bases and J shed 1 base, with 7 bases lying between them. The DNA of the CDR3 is TGTGCCAGCAGCCAAGAGGGACTTTCTGGGGCCAACGTCCTGACTTTC. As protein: CASSQEGLSGANVLTF.

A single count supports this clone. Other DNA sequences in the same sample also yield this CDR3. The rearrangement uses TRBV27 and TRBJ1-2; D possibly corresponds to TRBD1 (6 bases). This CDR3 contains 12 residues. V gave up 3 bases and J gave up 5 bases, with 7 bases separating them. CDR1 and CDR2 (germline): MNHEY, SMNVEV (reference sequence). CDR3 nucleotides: TGTGCCAGCAGTTTCAGGGGTTATGGCTACACCTTC. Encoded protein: CASSFRGYGYTF.

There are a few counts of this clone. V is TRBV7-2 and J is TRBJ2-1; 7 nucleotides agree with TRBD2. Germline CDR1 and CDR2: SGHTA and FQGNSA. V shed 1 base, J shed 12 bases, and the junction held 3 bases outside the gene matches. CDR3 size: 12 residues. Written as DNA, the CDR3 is TGTGCCAGCAGCTTAGGTGGCGGGGGGCAGTTCTTC. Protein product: CASSLGGGGQFF.

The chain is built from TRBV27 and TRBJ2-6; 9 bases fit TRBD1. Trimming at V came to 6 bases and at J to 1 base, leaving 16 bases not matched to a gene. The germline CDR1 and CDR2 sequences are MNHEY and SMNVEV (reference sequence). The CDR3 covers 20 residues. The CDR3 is CASRTGGNARWGSGANVLTF. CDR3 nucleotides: TGTGCCAGCAGGACAGGGGGAAATGCGAGATGGGGATCTGGGGCCAACGTCCTGACTTTC.

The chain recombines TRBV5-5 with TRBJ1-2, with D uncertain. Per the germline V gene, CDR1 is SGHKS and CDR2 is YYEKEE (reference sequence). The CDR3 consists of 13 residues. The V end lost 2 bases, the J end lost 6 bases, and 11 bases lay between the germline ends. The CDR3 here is CASSFIRGNGYTF. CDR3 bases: TGTGCCAGCAGCTTCATCCGAGGAAATGGCTACACCTTC.

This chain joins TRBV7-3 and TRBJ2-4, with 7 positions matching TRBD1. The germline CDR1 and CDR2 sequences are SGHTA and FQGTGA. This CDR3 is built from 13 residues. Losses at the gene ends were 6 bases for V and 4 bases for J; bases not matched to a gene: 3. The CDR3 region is CASSRDRKNIQYF. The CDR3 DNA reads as TGTGCCAGCAGTAGGGACAGAAAAAACATTCAGTACTTC.

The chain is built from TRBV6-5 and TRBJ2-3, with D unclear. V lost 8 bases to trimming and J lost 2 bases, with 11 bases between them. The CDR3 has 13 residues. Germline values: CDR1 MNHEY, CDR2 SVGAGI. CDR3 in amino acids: CASSDTYTDTQYF. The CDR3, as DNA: TGTGCCAGCTCTGACACCTACACAGATACGCAGTATTTT.

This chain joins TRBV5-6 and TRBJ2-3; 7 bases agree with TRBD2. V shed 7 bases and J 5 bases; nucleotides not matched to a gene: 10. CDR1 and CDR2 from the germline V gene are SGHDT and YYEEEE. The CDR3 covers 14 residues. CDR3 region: CASSGAGVVDTQYF. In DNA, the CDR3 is TGTGCCAGCTCCGGGGCGGGGGTGGTAGATACGCAGTATTTT.

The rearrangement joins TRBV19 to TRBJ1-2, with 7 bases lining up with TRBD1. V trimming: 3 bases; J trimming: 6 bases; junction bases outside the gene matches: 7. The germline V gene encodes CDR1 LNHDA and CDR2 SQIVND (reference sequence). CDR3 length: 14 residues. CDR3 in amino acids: CASSMETGRDGYTF. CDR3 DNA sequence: TGTGCCAGTAGTATGGAGACAGGGCGGGATGGCTACACCTTC.

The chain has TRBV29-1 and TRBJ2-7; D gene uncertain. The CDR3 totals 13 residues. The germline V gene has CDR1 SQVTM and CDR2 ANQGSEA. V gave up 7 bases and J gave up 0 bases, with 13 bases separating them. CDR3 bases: TGCAGCGCCTTCTTACAGAACTCCTACGAGCAGTACTTC. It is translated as CSAFLQNSYEQYF.

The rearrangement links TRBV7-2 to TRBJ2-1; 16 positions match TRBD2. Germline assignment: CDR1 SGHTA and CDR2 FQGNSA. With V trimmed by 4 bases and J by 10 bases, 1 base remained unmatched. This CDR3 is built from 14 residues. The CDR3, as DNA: TGTGCCAGCAGCTCGGGACTAGCGGGGGGGGAGCAGTTCTTC. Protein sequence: CASSSGLAGGEQFF.

This CDR3 reads CASSPTAGDTYEQYF. The CDR3 DNA is TGTGCCAGCAGCCCGACCGCCGGGGACACCTACGAGCAGTACTTC. The chain has TRBV9 and TRBJ2-7; possibly TRBD1 for D (6 bases). V lost 4 bases, J lost 2 bases, and 16 bases lay in between. The CDR3 contains 15 residues. CDR1 SGDLS and CDR2 YYNGEE come from the germline V gene.

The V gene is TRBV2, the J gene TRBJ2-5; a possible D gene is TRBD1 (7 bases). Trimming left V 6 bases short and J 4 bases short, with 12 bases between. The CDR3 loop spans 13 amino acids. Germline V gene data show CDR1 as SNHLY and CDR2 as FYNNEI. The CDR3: CASRPGGRETQYF. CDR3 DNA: TGTGCCAGCAGGCCAGGGGGGCGAGAGACCCAGTACTTC.

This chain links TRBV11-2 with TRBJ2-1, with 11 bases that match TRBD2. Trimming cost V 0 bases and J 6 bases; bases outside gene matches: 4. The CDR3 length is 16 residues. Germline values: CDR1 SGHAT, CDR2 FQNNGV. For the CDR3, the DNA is TGTGCCAGCAGCTTAGATCGTAGCGGGGGGGCCAATGAGCAGTTCTTC. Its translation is CASSLDRSGGANEQFF. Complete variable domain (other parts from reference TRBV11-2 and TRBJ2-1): EAGVAQSPRYKIIEKRQSVAFWCNPISGHATLYWYQQILGQGPKLLIQFQNNGVVDDSQLPKDRFSAERLKGVDSTLKIQPAKLEDSAVYLCASSLDRSGGANEQFFGPGTRLTVL.

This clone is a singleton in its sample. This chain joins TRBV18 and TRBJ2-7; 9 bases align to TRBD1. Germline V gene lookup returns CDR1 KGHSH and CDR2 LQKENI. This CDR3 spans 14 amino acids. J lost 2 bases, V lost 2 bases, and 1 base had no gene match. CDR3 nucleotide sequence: TGTGCCAGCTCACCAAGGGACAGGGCCTACGAGCAGTACTTC. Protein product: CASSPRDRAYEQYF.

In nucleotides, the CDR3 is TGTGCCAGCAGCAAAGACCTGAAGGGGCCCCCGGGCTACACCTTC. Translating it yields CASSKDLKGPPGYTF. The chain recombines TRBV21-1 with TRBJ1-2; the D call in the table, TRBD1, was not verified against the DNA. TRBV21-1 has pseudogene status. CDR3 length: 15 residues.

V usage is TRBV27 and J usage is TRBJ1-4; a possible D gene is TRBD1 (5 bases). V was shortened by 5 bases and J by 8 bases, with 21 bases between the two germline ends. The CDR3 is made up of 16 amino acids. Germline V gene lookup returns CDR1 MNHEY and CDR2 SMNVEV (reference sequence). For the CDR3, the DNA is TGTGCCAGCAGTCCAACGCTACGTCGGAGGGGCGAAAAACTGTTTTTT. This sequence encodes CASSPTLRRRGEKLFF.

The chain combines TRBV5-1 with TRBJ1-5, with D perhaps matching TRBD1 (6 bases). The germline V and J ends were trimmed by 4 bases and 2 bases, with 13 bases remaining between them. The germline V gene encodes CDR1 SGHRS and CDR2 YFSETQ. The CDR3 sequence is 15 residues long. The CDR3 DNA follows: TGCGCCAGCAGCCTGGCAGGGGCTGGCAATCAGCCCCAGCATTTT. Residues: CASSLAGAGNQPQHF.

The CDR3 sequence: CASMGDRSSYNSPLHF. The CDR3 DNA follows: TGTGCCAGCATGGGTGACAGGAGCTCCTATAATTCACCCCTCCACTTT. This chain connects TRBV28 to TRBJ1-6; perhaps TRBD1 as D (6 bases). The CDR3 consists of 16 residues. CDR1 is MDHEN and CDR2 is SYDVKM in the germline V gene. V lost 7 bases and J 0 bases, leaving 13 bases between the germline ends.

The CDR3 reads CASSKGQFLEAFF. The CDR3 coding sequence is TGCGCCAGCAGCAAGGGACAGTTTCTAGAAGCTTTCTTT. The genes are TRBV5-1 and TRBJ1-1; 7 positions agree with TRBD1. J was trimmed by 8 bases and V by 4 bases; bases with no gene match: 8. The CDR3 totals 13 residues. Germline-derived CDR1 and CDR2 are SGHRS and YFSETQ. The entire variable domain, with the rest obtained from reference TRBV5-1 and TRBJ1-1, is as follows: KAGVTQTPRYLIKTRGQQVTLSCSPISGHRSVSWYQQTPGQGLQFLFEYFSETQRNKGNFPGRFSGRQFSNSRSEMNVSTLELGDSALYLCASSKGQFLEAFFGQGTRLTVV.

The CDR3 loop reads CASSLGFQSIYF. The CDR3, as DNA: TGTGCCAGCAGCTTAGGTTTCCAGTCGATCTATTTT. The chain carries TRBV7-2 and TRBJ2-3; no reliable D call. This CDR3 is built from 12 residues. In germline, CDR1 is SGHTA, CDR2 FQGNSA. V lost 1 base, J lost 15 bases, and 14 bases lay in between.